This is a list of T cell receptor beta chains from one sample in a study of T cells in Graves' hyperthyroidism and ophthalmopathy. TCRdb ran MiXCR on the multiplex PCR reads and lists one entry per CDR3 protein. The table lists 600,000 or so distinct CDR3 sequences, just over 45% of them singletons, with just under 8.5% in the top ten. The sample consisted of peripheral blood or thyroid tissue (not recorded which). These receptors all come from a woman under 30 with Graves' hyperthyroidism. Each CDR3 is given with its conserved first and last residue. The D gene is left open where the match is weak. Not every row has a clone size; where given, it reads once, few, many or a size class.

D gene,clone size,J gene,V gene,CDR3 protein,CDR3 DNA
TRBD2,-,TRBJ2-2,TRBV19,CASSIRTSASSGELFF,TGTGCCAGTAGTATTCGGACTAGCGCCTCGAGCGGGGAGCTGTTTTTT
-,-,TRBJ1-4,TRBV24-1,CATSDSGRGGKLFF,TGTGCCACCAGTGATTCAGGGAGAGGGGGAAAACTGTTTTTT
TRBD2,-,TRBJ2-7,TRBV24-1,CASSYSSRGTSVWEQYF,TGTGCCAGCAGTTACAGTTCTCGGGGGACTAGCGTGTGGGAGCAGTACTTC
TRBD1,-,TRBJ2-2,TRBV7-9,CASSPGQGISGELFF,TGTGCCAGCAGCCCGGGACAGGGGATTTCCGGGGAGCTGTTTTTT
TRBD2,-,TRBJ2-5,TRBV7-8,CASSLVSGSEETQYF,TGTGCCAGCAGCTTAGTTAGCGGGAGCGAAGAGACCCAGTACTTC
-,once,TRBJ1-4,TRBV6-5,CASSSGVVTNEKLFF,TGTGCCAGCAGTTCAGGGGTCGTGACTAATGAAAAACTGTTTTTT
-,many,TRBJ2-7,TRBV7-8,CASSLLASSYEQYF,TGTGCCAGCAGCTTACTAGCGAGCTCCTACGAGCAGTACTTC
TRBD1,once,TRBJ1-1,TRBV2,CASRGQPYGAFF,TGTGCCAGCAGGGGACAGCCTTACGGGGCTTTCTTT
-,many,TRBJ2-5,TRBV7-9,CASSLAGVQETQYF,TGTGCCAGCAGCTTAGCGGGAGTACAAGAGACCCAGTACTTC
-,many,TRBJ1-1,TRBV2,CASTPGTMNTEAFF,TGTGCCAGCACACCCGGGACAATGAACACTGAAGCTTTCTTT
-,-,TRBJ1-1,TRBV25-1,CASRGAKNTEAFF,TGTGCCAGCAGGGGGGCGAAGAACACTGAAGCTTTCTTT
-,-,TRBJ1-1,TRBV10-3,CAIKTGQNTEAFF,TGTGCCATAAAGACAGGCCAGAACACTGAAGCTTTCTTT
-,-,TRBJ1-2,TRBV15,CAASDPGAGYTF,TGTGCCGCCAGCGACCCGGGTGCTGGCTACACCTTC
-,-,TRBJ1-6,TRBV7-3,CASSLGTWNSPLHF,TGTGCCAGCAGCTTAGGGACCTGGAATTCACCCCTCCACTTT
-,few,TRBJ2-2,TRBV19,CASSAMRVNTGELFF,TGTGCCAGTAGTGCCATGAGGGTTAACACCGGGGAGCTGTTTTTT
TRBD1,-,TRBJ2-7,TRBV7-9,CASSPKQGNIHEQYF,TGCGCCAGCAGCCCCAAACAGGGGAATATCCACGAGCAGTACTTC
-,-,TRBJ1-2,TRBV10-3,CAISESETRDGYTF,TGTGCCATCAGTGAGTCGGAGACACGCGATGGCTACACCTTC
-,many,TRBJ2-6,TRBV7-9,CASSPTGSGANVLTF,TGTGCCAGCAGCCCGACAGGATCTGGGGCCAACGTCCTGACTTTC
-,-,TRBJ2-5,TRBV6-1,CASTVPGLETQYF,TGTGCCAGCACCGTTCCGGGGCTCGAGACCCAGTACTTC
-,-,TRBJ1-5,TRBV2,CASSPVPYSNQPQHF,TGTGCCAGCTCACCAGTACCTTATAGCAATCAGCCCCAGCATTTT
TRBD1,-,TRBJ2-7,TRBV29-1,CSSTGTGGQSGYEQYF,TGCAGCTCTACCGGGACAGGGGGCCAATCGGGCTACGAGCAGTACTTC
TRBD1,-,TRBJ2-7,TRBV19,CASSRDDRAYEQYF,TGTGCCAGTAGCCGAGACGACAGGGCGTACGAGCAGTACTTC
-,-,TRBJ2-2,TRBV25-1,CASSSSSGLIRDTGELFF,TGTGCCAGCAGTTCCTCATCAGGTCTCATACGGGACACCGGGGAGCTGTTTTTT
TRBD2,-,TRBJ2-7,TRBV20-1,CSAPSSGSAYEQYF,TGCAGTGCGCCTTCTAGCGGGAGTGCATACGAGCAGTACTTC
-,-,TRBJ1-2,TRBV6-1,CASSDEAVGYTF,TGTGCCAGCAGTGACGAGGCTGTTGGCTACACCTTC
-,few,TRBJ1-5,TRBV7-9,CASSTGTNYQPQHF,TGTGCCAGCAGCACCGGGACAAATTATCAGCCCCAGCATTTT
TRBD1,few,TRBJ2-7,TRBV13,CASSQDYRGIGSYEQYF,TGTGCCAGCAGCCAAGACTACAGGGGAATTGGCTCCTACGAGCAGTACTTC
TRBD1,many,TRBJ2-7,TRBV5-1,CASSLGTGEQYF,TGTGCCAGCAGCTTAGGGACAGGGGAGCAGTACTTC
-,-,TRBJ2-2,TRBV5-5,CASSLAARGTGELFF,TGCGCCAGCAGCTTGGCCGCCAGGGGCACCGGGGAGCTGTTTTTT
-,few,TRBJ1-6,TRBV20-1,CSASPQGTRSPLHF,TGCAGTGCCAGCCCCCAGGGCACCAGGTCACCCCTCCACTTT
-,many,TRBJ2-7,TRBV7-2,CASRGGGDEQYF,TGTGCCAGTAGAGGAGGGGGAGACGAGCAGTACTTC
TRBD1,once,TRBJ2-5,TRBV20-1,CSATQGAFGETQYF,TGCAGTGCTACCCAGGGGGCATTCGGAGAGACCCAGTACTTC
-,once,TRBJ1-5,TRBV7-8,CASSLGGQPRHF,TGTGCCAGCAGCTTAGGGGGGCAGCCCCGGCATTTT
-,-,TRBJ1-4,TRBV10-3,CASSVTHPNEKLFF,TGTGCCAGCAGTGTGACTCATCCTAATGAAAAACTGTTTTTT
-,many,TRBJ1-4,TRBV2,CASSEEASTNEKLFF,TGTGCCAGCAGTGAGGAGGCCTCAACTAATGAAAAACTGTTTTTT
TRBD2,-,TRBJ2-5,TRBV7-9,CASSLDRSWREVGETQYF,TGTGCCAGCAGCTTAGATAGGTCGTGGCGGGAGGTAGGAGAGACCCAGTACTTC
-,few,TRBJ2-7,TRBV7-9,CASSRGDDEQYF,TGTGCCAGCAGCAGGGGGGACGACGAGCAGTACTTC
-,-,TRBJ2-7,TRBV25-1,CASSEAAGTPNYEQYF,TGTGCCAGCAGTGAAGCGGCGGGGACTCCCAATTACGAGCAGTACTTC
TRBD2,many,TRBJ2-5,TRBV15,CATRKTTSGGGETQYF,TGTGCCACCCGCAAGACGACTAGCGGAGGGGGAGAGACCCAGTACTTC